The clone carrying this T cell receptor (beta chain) was observed at least ten times. Its cognate antigen is unknown. The data were taken from a study of regulatory T cells in long-lasting Graves disease. Germline V gene data show CDR1 as SNHLY and CDR2 as FYNNEI. This CDR3 contains 14 residues. With 6 bases clipped from V and 9 bases from J, the junction kept 7 bases outside the gene matches. Time point defined: newly diagnosed GD, antithyroid drugs for less than 3 months. There was RNA extracted from PBMCs, and the TCR library was made from it. Libraries of TCR beta came from iRepertoire HTBI primers plus Arm-PCR of CDR3 regions. TCRdb reprocessed the multiplex PCR reads with MiXCR, giving one entry per CDR3 protein. The sample records 550,000 to 700,000 distinct CDR3 sequences, around 16% being singletons. Broader study findings: Fewer public clonotypes were shared by new patients (over 950) than by persistent patients (roughly 2,500). Persistent disease samples used TRBV28, TRBJ1-2 and TRBJ2-5 preferentially.

These data also formed part of another study, on T cells in Graves' hyperthyroidism and ophthalmopathy. As that study records: In the first-round RT-PCR of the TCR CDR3, the HTBI primer set was used. Median prediction lead before ophthalmopathy onset was about 6.7 months with the model.

The TCR originated in a man aged 18 to 29 with Graves disease. The input for sequencing was peripheral blood mononuclear cells (PBMCs), taken at new diagnosis, from a patient treated with antithyroid drugs. The V and J genes are TRBV2 and TRBJ2-1; 11 bases fit TRBD1. CDR3 nucleotide sequence: TGTGCCAGCAGCCGGGACAGGGGGTTTGGTGAGCAGTTCTTC. This gives the protein CASSRDRGFGEQFF.